Shown below are 28 T cell receptor beta chains from a single sample sequenced in a study of identical twins. Via MiXCR, TCRdb re-called the 5' RACE reads, giving one row per CDR3 protein. This sample has 450,000 to 500,000 distinct CDR3 sequences, with roughly an eighth found just once. These records were also assigned to another study, of yellow fever vaccine responses in identical twins.

Sequencing input: CD4+ T cells sorted from blood. The receptor source for this set is a young woman in good health.

This clonotype was detected a few times. The genes are TRBV6-6 and TRBJ2-1; tentative D call: TRBD2 (6 bases). The CDR3 has 13 residues. V dropped 2 bases and J dropped 12 bases, with 14 bases sitting between them. Germline V CDR1 and CDR2: MNHNY, SVGAGI (reference sequence). The CDR3 DNA sequence: TGTGCCAGCAGTTACGCCCTAGCGCTGGGGCAGTTCTTC. This gives the protein CASSYALALGQFF.

The chain employs TRBV7-8 and TRBJ2-7; 8 bases map to TRBD2. The CDR3 sequence is 17 residues long. Per the germline V gene, CDR1 is SGHVS and CDR2 is FQNEAQ. V trimming: 0 bases; J trimming: 3 bases; junction bases outside the gene matches: 10. Written as DNA, the CDR3 is TGTGCCAGCAGCTTAGCGTCCTTGAGCGGGAGAAGCTACGAGCAGTACTTC. It yields the protein CASSLASLSGRSYEQYF.

This clonotype was detected a few times. This chain connects TRBV5-1 to TRBJ2-3; 11 bases align to TRBD2. Per the germline V gene, CDR1 is SGHRS and CDR2 is YFSETQ. J was trimmed by 0 bases and V by 0 bases; bases with no gene match: 6. This CDR3 has 18 amino acids. The CDR3 protein is CASSLGLAGITSTDTQYF. The CDR3 DNA reads as TGCGCCAGCAGCTTGGGACTAGCGGGGATCACTAGCACAGATACGCAGTATTTT.

In this sample, this clonotype turned up many times. The chain links TRBV7-9 to TRBJ1-1; tentatively, D is TRBD1 (6 bases). The CDR3 is 14 amino acids. Germline CDR1 and CDR2: SEHNR and FQNEAQ (reference sequence). Trimming left V 1 base short and J 6 bases short, with 12 bases between. CDR3 coding DNA: TGTGCCAGCAGCTTAGGGGCCGAGGGGGCTGAAGCTTTCTTT. Amino acid sequence: CASSLGAEGAEAFF. Looking up the rest from reference TRBV7-9 and TRBJ1-1 gives the full variable domain: DTGVSQNPRHKITKRGQNVTFRCDPISEHNRLYWYRQTLGQGPEFLTYFQNEAQLEKSRLLSDRFSAERPKGSFSTLEIQRTEQGDSAMYLCASSLGAEGAEAFFGQGTRLTVV.

This clonotype appeared a few times. J is TRBJ2-1 and V is TRBV12-3 or TRBV12-4; 7 nucleotides match TRBD1. V lost 6 bases, J lost 5 bases, and 10 bases stayed unmatched. The CDR3 consists of 15 residues. The CDR3: CASSLGGRLNNEQFF. For the CDR3, the DNA is TGTGCCAGCAGCCTAGGGGGCAGACTTAACAATGAGCAGTTCTTC.

In this sample, this clonotype turned up a few times. The chain couples TRBV7-2 to TRBJ2-1, with 7 bases lining up with TRBD1. The CDR3 contains 15 residues. The germline CDR1 and CDR2 sequences are SGHTA and FQGNSA. V lost 5 bases and J lost 6; bases outside the gene matches: 10. CDR3 DNA: TGTGCCAGCAGCGAAAATGGGGCAGGGGGCAATGAGCAGTTCTTC. Amino acids: CASSENGAGGNEQFF.

This clonotype was counted many times. This chain connects TRBV28 to TRBJ2-3; TRBD2 aligns across 8 bases. The CDR3 has 16 residues. V was clipped by 5 bases and J by 1 base; unmatched bases: 8. CDR1 and CDR2 (germline): MDHEN, SYDVKM. Written as DNA, the CDR3 is TGTGCCAGCAGTCTAGGACTAGCCGTCGGCACAGATACGCAGTATTTT. This translates into CASSLGLAVGTDTQYF. Together with reference TRBV28 and TRBJ2-3, the CDR3 gives the full variable domain: DVKVTQSSRYLVKRTGEKVFLECVQDMDHENMFWYRQDPGLGLRLIYFSYDVKMKEKGDIPEGYSVSREKKERFSLILESASTNQTSMYLCASSLGLAVGTDTQYFGPGTRLTVL.

This clonotype was picked up a small number of times. This chain uses TRBV7-6 with TRBJ2-7; D gene ambiguous. The germline gives CDR1 SGHVS, CDR2 FNYEAQ. With 2 bases removed from V and 0 bases from J, the gap between germline ends came to 8 bases. CDR3 length: 14 residues. The CDR3 region has the DNA TGTGCCAGCAGCTTACAATCGAGCTCCTACGAGCAGTACTTC. Residues: CASSLQSSSYEQYF. The full variable domain, completed using reference TRBV7-6 and TRBJ2-7, is GAGVSQSPRYKVTKRGQDVALRCDPISGHVSLYWYRQALGQGPEFLTYFNYEAQQDKSGLPNDRFSAERPEGSISTLTIQRTEQRDSAMYRCASSLQSSSYEQYFGPGTRLTVT.

The CDR3: CASRLGGQGMTEAFF. Here the CDR3 DNA reads TGTGCCAGCAGACTCGGGGGACAGGGGATGACTGAAGCTTTCTTT. The rearrangement uses TRBV28 and TRBJ1-1; TRBD1 aligns across 10 bases. CDR3 length equals 15 residues. Germline CDR1 MDHEN, CDR2 SYDVKM. Unmatched junction bases numbered 9, after V lost 6 bases and J lost 5 bases.

As concerns this clonotype: Given a much more abundant clone one base away, this may be a read error. The chain is built from TRBV10-3 and TRBJ2-3, with TRBD1 matching over 8 bases. CDR3 length: 14 amino acids. Per germline, CDR1 ENHRY and CDR2 SYGVKD. The ends lost 2 bases at V and 11 bases at J; junction bases unmatched: 9. CDR3 DNA sequence: TGTGCCATCAGTGAGACAGGGGGTTTCGGCAGGCAGTATTTT. This gives the protein CAISETGGFGRQYF.

V usage is TRBV20-1 and J usage is TRBJ1-6; D is undetermined. The germline V gene has CDR1 DFQATT and CDR2 SNEGSKA (reference sequence). The CDR3 has 14 residues. With 3 bases removed from V and 7 bases from J, the gap between germline ends came to 13 bases. The CDR3 region is CSASSFGRNSPLHF. The CDR3 DNA follows: TGCAGTGCTAGTTCCTTCGGTAGGAATTCACCCCTCCACTTT.

This clonotype was seen a handful of times. In DNA, the CDR3 is TGCAGTGCCGGGGGTTCTGCCAAAAACATTCAGTACTTC. The encoded protein is CSAGGSAKNIQYF. This chain joins TRBV20-1 and TRBJ2-4, with a tentative D call TRBD2 (6 bases). Germline V lookup: CDR1 DFQATT, CDR2 SNEGSKA (reference sequence). Trimming pared 6 bases from V and 1 base from J, leaving 10 bases between. CDR3 length: 13 residues.

The chain has TRBV5-6 and TRBJ1-5, with D possibly being TRBD1 (6 bases). Between the trimmed V and J ends, which lost 1 base and 6 bases, there was a span of 11 bases. The CDR3 consists of 14 residues. Germline values: CDR1 SGHDT, CDR2 YYEEEE. CDR3 nucleotide sequence: TGTGCCAGCAGCTTGCTCCAGGGGAGTCAGCCCCAGCATTTT. Translating it yields CASSLLQGSQPQHF. Looking up the rest from reference TRBV5-6 and TRBJ1-5 gives the full variable domain: DAGVTQSPTHLIKTRGQQVTLRCSPKSGHDTVSWYQQALGQGPQFIFQYYEEEERQRGNFPDRFSGHQFPNYSSELNVNALLLGDSALYLCASSLLQGSQPQHFGDGTRLSIL.

This chain uses TRBV6-6 with TRBJ1-5; D gene ambiguous. Trimming left V 6 bases short and J 5 bases short, with 11 bases between. Germline CDR1 is MNHNY and CDR2 is SVGAGI (reference sequence). CDR3 length: 13 residues. The CDR3 region has the DNA TGTGCCAGCAGACCTACTCGGGATCAGCCCCAGCATTTT. Its protein is CASRPTRDQPQHF.

This rearrangement joins TRBV7-2 to TRBJ2-5, with 7 bases matching TRBD1. The germline gives CDR1 SGHTA, CDR2 FQGNSA. This CDR3 is built from 13 residues. V shed 5 bases and J 4 bases; nucleotides not matched to a gene: 4. The CDR3 spells CASSVTGVETQYF. In nucleotides, the CDR3 is TGTGCCAGCAGCGTAACAGGGGTAGAGACCCAGTACTTC. Supplemented by reference TRBV7-2 and TRBJ2-5, the full variable domain reads GAGVSQSPSNKVTEKGKDVELRCDPISGHTALYWYRQSLGQGLEFLIYFQGNSAPDKSGLPSDRFSAERTGGSVSTLTIQRTQQEDSAVYLCASSVTGVETQYFGPGTRLLVL.

The chain carries TRBV18 and TRBJ2-5; weak D call: TRBD2 (5 bases). CDR3 length: 14 residues. V lost 3 bases and J 3 bases, leaving 11 bases between the germline ends. Looked up from germline, CDR1 is KGHSH and CDR2 is LQKENI. The DNA of the CDR3 is TGTGCCAGCTCACCTGGACTCAACGAAGAGACCCAGTACTTC. Translated: CASSPGLNEETQYF.

This rearrangement joins TRBV7-9 to TRBJ2-1; D is perhaps TRBD2 (6 bases). In germline, CDR1 is SEHNR, CDR2 FQNEAQ (reference sequence). With 1 base removed from V and 7 bases from J, the gap between germline ends came to 14 bases. The CDR3 has 15 residues. The DNA for the CDR3 is TGTGCCAGCAGCTTAGACGGGAGACCTACAAATGAGCAGTTCTTC. This translates into CASSLDGRPTNEQFF.

The CDR3 DNA sequence: TGTGCCAGCATCTTATTGGGGGAGAACAATCAGCCCCAGCATTTT. Protein: CASILLGENNQPQHF. This rearrangement joins TRBV5-6 to TRBJ1-5; TRBD1 is a possible D gene (5 bases). The germline CDR1 and CDR2 sequences are SGHDT and YYEEEE. This CDR3 region has 15 residues. The V end was cut by 6 bases, the J end by 3 bases, with 16 bases between.

This clonotype was seen ten or more times. This chain joins TRBV7-8 and TRBJ2-1; no clear D gene. The V gene lost 1 base and the J gene lost 2 bases, with 12 bases spanning the gap. Germline-derived CDR1 and CDR2 are SGHVS and FQNEAQ. CDR3 length equals 16 residues. The CDR3 here is CASSLGLGFTYNEQFF. CDR3 DNA: TGTGCCAGCAGCTTAGGCCTGGGATTCACCTACAATGAGCAGTTCTTC.

At least ten counts were recorded for this clonotype. The chain recombines TRBV5-4 with TRBJ2-5, with D uncertain. The V end lost 5 bases, the J end lost 5 bases, and 7 bases lay between the germline ends. CDR1 is SGHNT and CDR2 is YYREEE in the germline V gene (reference sequence). The CDR3 has 11 amino acids. In DNA form, the CDR3 reads TGTGCCAGCAGTCGTTCGGAGACCCAGTACTTC. Translating gives CASSRSETQYF.

This clonotype has more than one count but fewer than ten. CDR3: CSGSRGEGGEQYF. CDR3 sequence (DNA): TGCAGCGGATCAAGGGGGGAGGGAGGCGAGCAGTACTTC. The chain carries TRBV29-1 and TRBJ2-7, with a tentative D call TRBD2 (7 bases). The length of the CDR3 is 13 residues. Trimming stripped 7 bases from V and 6 bases from J, with 19 bases between. Germline loops: CDR1 SQVTM, CDR2 ANQGSEA.

This clonotype was seen ten or more times. The CDR3 sequence: CASGGTGLYEQYF. Here the CDR3 DNA reads TGCGCCAGCGGAGGGACGGGACTCTACGAGCAGTACTTC. This rearrangement joins TRBV5-1 to TRBJ2-7; the D gene is possibly TRBD2 (6 bases). The germline CDR1 and CDR2 sequences are SGHRS and YFSETQ. The CDR3 totals 13 residues. With 7 bases removed from V and 3 bases from J, the gap between germline ends came to 14 bases.

This clonotype has just a few counts. CDR3 region: CSAARTSGQETQYF. The CDR3 coding sequence is TGCAGCGCCGCCAGGACTAGCGGCCAAGAGACCCAGTACTTC. V and J are TRBV29-1 and TRBJ2-5, with TRBD2 identical over 10 bases. Germline V CDR1 and CDR2: SQVTM, ANQGSEA. The CDR3 covers 14 residues. Losses at the gene ends were 7 bases for V and 1 base for J; bases not matched to a gene: 6. The full variable domain, in which reference TRBV29-1 and TRBJ2-5 provide the parts outside the CDR3, is SAVISQKPSRDICQRGTSLTIQCQVDSQVTMMFWYRQQPGQSLTLIATANQGSEATYESGFVIDKFPISRPNLTFSTLTVSNMSPEDSSIYLCSAARTSGQETQYFGPGTRLLVL.

This clonotype was seen repeatedly, ten times or more. This chain links TRBV5-5 with TRBJ2-5; TRBD1 is a possible D gene (7 bases). The V gene lost 4 bases and the J gene lost 5 bases, with 15 bases spanning the gap. Germline V gene data show CDR1 as SGHKS and CDR2 as YYEKEE (reference sequence). The CDR3 has 14 residues. The CDR3 coding sequence is TGTGCCAGCAGCCCCCAATCAGGGGGGGAGACCCAGTACTTC. Residues: CASSPQSGGETQYF.

This clonotype was seen only a few times. The CDR3 region has the DNA TGTGCCAGCAACAGGGATGGAACAGATACGCAGTATTTT. Translation gives CASNRDGTDTQYF. The chain has TRBV18 and TRBJ2-3, with TRBD1 as a possible D gene (6 bases). CDR3 size: 13 residues. Deletions cut 8 bases from V and 3 bases from J, with 12 bases between. Germline V gene lookup returns CDR1 KGHSH and CDR2 LQKENI.

V gene TRBV20-1 combines with J gene TRBJ2-1, with unresolved D. Looked up from germline, CDR1 is DFQATT and CDR2 is SNEGSKA (reference sequence). With 5 bases removed from V and 3 bases from J, the gap between germline ends came to 2 bases. This CDR3 region has 10 residues. The CDR3 protein is CSAFYNEQFF. Written as DNA, the CDR3 is TGCAGTGCTTTCTACAATGAGCAGTTCTTC.

The chain combines TRBV20-1 with TRBJ2-3, with D maybe TRBD2 (5 bases). V lost 3 bases to trimming and J lost 4 bases, with 14 bases between them. The CDR3 length is 14 residues. Germline CDR1 reads DFQATT; CDR2 reads SNEGSKA (reference sequence). The CDR3 region is CSASRGLSADTQYF. The CDR3 bases are TGCAGTGCTAGTCGTGGACTGAGCGCAGATACGCAGTATTTT.

The J gene is TRBJ2-1, the V gene TRBV7-2; 11 bases are shared with TRBD2. In germline, CDR1 is SGHTA, CDR2 FQGNSA. J was trimmed by 12 bases and V by 2 bases; bases with no gene match: 12. The CDR3 runs 16 residues. CDR3 DNA: TGTGCCAGCAGCTTACAGGGGGCGGTGGGACTAGCGGCGCAGTTCTTC. Its translation is CASSLQGAVGLAAQFF.